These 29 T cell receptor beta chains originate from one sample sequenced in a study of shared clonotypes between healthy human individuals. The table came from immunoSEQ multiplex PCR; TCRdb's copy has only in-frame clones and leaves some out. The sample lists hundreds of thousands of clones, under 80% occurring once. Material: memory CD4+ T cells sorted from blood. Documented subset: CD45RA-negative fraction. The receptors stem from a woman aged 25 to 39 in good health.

CDR3 loop: CASSEHGQGLNSPLHF. The CDR3 DNA is TGTGCCAGCAGTGAACATGGACAGGGGTTAAATTCACCCCTCCACTTT. This chain joins TRBV25-1 and TRBJ1-6; 9 nucleotides align to TRBD1. Germline V gene lookup returns CDR1 MGHDK and CDR2 SYGVNS. The CDR3 is 16 amino acids. The J segment lost 7 bases and the V segment lost 2 bases, leaving 6 bases of the junction unmatched.

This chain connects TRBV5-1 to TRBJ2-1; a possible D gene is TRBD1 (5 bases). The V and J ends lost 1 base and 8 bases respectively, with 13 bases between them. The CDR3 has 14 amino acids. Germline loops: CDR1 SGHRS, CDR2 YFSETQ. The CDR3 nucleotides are TGCGCCAGCAGCTTGATGGCAGGGTTGGATGAGCAGTTCTTC. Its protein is CASSLMAGLDEQFF.

DNA for the CDR3: TGTGCCAGCTCACCATCCCCTAGCGGGGCTTACAATGAGCAGTTCTTC. It specifies CASSPSPSGAYNEQFF. The V and J genes are TRBV18 and TRBJ2-1; 9 bases are shared with TRBD2. Germline CDR1 reads KGHSH; CDR2 reads LQKENI. The CDR3 runs to 16 residues. Trimming cost V 2 bases and J 4 bases; bases outside gene matches: 6. Full variable domain (rest looked up from reference TRBV18 and TRBJ2-1): NAGVMQNPRHLVRRRGQEARLRCSPMKGHSHVYWYRQLPEEGLKFMVYLQKENIIDESGMPKERFSAEFPKEGPSILRIQQVVRGDSAAYFCASSPSPSGAYNEQFFGPGTRLTVL.

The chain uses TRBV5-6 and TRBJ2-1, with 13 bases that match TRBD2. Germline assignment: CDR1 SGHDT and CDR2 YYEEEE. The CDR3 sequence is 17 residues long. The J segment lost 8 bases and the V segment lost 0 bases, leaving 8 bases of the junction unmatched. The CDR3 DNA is TGTGCCAGCAGCTTGGGGACTAGCGGGAGAAGTTTCTATGAGCAGTTCTTC. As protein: CASSLGTSGRSFYEQFF.

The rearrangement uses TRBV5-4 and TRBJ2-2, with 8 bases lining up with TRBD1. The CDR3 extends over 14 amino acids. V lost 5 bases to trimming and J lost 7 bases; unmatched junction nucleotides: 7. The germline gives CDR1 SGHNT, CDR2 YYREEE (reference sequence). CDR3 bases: TGTGCCAGCAGGGCGGCAGGGGGCAGCGGGGAGCTGTTTTTT. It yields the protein CASRAAGGSGELFF.

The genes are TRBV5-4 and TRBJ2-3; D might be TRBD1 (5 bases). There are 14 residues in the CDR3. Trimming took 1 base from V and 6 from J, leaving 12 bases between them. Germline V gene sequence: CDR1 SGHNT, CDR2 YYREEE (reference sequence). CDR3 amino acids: CASSLKGAGDTQYF. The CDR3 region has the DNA TGTGCCAGCAGCTTGAAAGGGGCTGGTGATACGCAGTATTTT.

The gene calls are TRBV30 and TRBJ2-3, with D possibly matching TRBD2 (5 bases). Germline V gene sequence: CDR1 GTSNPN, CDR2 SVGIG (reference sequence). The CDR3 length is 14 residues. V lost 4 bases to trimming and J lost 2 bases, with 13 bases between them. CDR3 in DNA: TGTGCCTGGAAATTCAGGAGGAACACAGATACGCAGTATTTT. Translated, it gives CAWKFRRNTDTQYF.

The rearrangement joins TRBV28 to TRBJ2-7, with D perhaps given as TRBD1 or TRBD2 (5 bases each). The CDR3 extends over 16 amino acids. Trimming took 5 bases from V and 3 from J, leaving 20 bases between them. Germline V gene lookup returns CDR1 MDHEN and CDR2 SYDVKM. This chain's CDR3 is CASSPDPRDAYYEQYF. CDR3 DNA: TGTGCCAGCAGTCCCGACCCCCGGGACGCTTACTACGAGCAGTACTTC.

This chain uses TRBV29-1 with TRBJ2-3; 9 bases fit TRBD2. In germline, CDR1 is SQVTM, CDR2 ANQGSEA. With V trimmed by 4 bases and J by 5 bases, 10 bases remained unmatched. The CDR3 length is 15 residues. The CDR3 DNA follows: TGCAGCGTTGGGGCGGGGGGGCTGATTGGAGATACGCAGTATTTT. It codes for CSVGAGGLIGDTQYF.

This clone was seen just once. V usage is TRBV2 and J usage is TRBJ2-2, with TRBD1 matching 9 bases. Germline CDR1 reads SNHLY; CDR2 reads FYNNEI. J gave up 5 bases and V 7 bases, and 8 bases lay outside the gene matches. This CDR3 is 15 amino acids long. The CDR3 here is CASNQQGAQTGELFF. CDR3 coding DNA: TGTGCCAGCAACCAACAGGGGGCGCAAACCGGGGAGCTGTTTTTT.

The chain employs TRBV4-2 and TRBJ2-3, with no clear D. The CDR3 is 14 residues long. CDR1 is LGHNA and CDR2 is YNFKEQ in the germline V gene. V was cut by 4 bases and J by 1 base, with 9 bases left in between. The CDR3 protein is CASSPSRGTDTQYF. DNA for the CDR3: TGTGCCAGCAGCCCCTCACGGGGCACAGATACGCAGTATTTT.

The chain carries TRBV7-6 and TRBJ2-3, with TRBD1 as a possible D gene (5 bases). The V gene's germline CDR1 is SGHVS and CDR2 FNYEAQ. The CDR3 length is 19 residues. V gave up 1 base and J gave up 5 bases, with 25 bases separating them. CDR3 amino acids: CASSLGPGQGEGNRDTQYF. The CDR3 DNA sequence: TGTGCCAGCAGCTTAGGGCCAGGGCAAGGAGAAGGTAACAGAGATACGCAGTATTTT. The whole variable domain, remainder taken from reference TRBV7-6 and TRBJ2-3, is GAGVSQSPRYKVTKRGQDVALRCDPISGHVSLYWYRQALGQGPEFLTYFNYEAQQDKSGLPNDRFSAERPEGSISTLTIQRTEQRDSAMYRCASSLGPGQGEGNRDTQYFGPGTRLTVL.

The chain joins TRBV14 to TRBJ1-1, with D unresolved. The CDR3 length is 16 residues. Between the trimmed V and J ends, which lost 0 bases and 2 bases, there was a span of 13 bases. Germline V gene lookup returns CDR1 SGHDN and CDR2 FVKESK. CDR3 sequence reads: CASSQEVYAINTEAFF. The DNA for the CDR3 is TGTGCCAGCAGCCAAGAGGTTTACGCTATAAACACTGAAGCTTTCTTT.

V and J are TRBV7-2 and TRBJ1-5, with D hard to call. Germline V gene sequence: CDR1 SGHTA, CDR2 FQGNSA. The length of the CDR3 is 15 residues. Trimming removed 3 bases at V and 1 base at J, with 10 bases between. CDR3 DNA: TGTGCCAGCAGCTTTGGAAGCGGGAGCAATCAGCCCCAGCATTTT. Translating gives CASSFGSGSNQPQHF. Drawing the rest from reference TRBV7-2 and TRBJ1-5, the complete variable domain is GAGVSQSPSNKVTEKGKDVELRCDPISGHTALYWYRQSLGQGLEFLIYFQGNSAPDKSGLPSDRFSAERTGGSVSTLTIQRTQQEDSAVYLCASSFGSGSNQPQHFGDGTRLSIL.

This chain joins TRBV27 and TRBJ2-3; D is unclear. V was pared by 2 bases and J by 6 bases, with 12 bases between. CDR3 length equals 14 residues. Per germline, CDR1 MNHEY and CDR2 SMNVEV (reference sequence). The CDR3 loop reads CASSLMSPPDTQYF. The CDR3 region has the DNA TGTGCCAGCAGTTTAATGTCCCCTCCCGATACGCAGTATTTT.

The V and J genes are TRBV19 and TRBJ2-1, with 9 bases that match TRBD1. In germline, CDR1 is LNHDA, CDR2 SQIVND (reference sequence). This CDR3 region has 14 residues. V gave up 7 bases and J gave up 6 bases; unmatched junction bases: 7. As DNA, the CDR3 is TGTGCCAGTACCTCCGGGACAGGGCTCAATGAGCAGTTCTTC. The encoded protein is CASTSGTGLNEQFF.

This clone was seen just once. The CDR3 nucleotides read TGTGCCTGGAGCAGAGACAGGGATAACACAGATACGCAGTATTTT. Protein: CAWSRDRDNTDTQYF. The chain is built from TRBV30 and TRBJ2-3; 7 positions match TRBD1. Trimming at V came to 3 bases and at J to 2 bases, leaving 8 bases not matched to a gene. CDR3 length: 15 amino acids. Looked up from germline, CDR1 is GTSNPN and CDR2 is SVGIG (reference sequence).

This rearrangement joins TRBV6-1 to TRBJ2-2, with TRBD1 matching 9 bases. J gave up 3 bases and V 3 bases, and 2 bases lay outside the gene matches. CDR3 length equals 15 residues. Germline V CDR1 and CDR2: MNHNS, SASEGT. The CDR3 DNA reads TGTGCCAGCAGTGACGGGGACAGGGACACCGGGGAGCTGTTTTTT. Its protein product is CASSDGDRDTGELFF.

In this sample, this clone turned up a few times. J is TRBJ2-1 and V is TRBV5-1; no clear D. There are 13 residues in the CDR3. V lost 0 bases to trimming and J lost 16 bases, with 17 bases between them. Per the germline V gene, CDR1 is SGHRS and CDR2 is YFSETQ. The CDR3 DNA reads TGCGCCAGCAGCTTGGCTCCGGACGGCCTAAAATTCTTC. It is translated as CASSLAPDGLKFF.

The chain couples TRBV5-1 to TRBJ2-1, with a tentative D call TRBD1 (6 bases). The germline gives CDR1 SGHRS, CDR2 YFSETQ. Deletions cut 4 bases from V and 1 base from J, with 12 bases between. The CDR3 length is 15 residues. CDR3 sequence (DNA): TGCGCCAGCAGCCACTTACAGGGTTCCTACAATGAGCAGTTCTTC. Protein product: CASSHLQGSYNEQFF.

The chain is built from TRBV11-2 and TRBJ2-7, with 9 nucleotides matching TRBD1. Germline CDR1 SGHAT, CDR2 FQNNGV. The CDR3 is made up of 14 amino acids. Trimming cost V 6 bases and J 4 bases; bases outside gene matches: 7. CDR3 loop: CASSTGTGRYEQYF. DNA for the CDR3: TGTGCCAGCAGTACCGGGACAGGGAGATACGAGCAGTACTTC. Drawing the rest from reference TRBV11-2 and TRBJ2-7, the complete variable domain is EAGVAQSPRYKIIEKRQSVAFWCNPISGHATLYWYQQILGQGPKLLIQFQNNGVVDDSQLPKDRFSAERLKGVDSTLKIQPAKLEDSAVYLCASSTGTGRYEQYFGPGTRLTVT.

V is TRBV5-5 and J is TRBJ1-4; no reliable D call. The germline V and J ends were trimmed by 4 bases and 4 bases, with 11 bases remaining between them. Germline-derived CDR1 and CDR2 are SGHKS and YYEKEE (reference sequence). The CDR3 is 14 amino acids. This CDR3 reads CASSPYSGNEKLFF. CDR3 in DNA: TGTGCCAGCAGCCCGTACAGTGGTAATGAAAAACTGTTTTTT. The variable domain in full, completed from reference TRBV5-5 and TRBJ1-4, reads DAGVTQSPTHLIKTRGQQVTLRCSPISGHKSVSWYQQVLGQGPQFIFQYYEKEERGRGNFPDRFSARQFPNYSSELNVNALLLGDSALYLCASSPYSGNEKLFFGSGTQLSVL.

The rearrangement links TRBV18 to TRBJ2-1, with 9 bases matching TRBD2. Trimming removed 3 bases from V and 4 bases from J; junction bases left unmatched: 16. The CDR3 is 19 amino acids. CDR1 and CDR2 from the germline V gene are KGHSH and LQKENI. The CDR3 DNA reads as TGTGCCAGCTCACCTCGAACTCTAGCGGGAAAGGTTGGGTACAATGAGCAGTTCTTC. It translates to CASSPRTLAGKVGYNEQFF.

The CDR3 DNA sequence: TGTGCCAGCAGCTTAGGCTCCGGAGCGGGAGAACAAGAGACCCAGTACTTC. It encodes CASSLGSGAGEQETQYF. The J gene is TRBJ2-5, the V gene TRBV11-3; the match to TRBD2 covers 8 bases. This CDR3 is 17 amino acids long. J lost 2 bases, V lost 1 base, and 9 bases had no gene match. The germline gives CDR1 SGHNT, CDR2 YENEEA. The variable domain in full, with the rest retrieved from reference TRBV11-3 and TRBJ2-5, is EAGVVQSPRYKIIEKKQPVAFWCNPISGHNTLYWYLQNLGQGPELLIRYENEEAVDDSQLPKDRFSAERLKGVDSTLKIQPAELGDSAVYLCASSLGSGAGEQETQYFGPGTRLLVL.

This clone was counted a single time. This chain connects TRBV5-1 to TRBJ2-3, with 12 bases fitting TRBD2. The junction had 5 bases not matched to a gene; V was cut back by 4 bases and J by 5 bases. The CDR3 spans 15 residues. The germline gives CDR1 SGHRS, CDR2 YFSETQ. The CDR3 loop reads CASSLQGLAGDTQYF. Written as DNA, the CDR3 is TGCGCCAGCAGCCTACAGGGACTAGCGGGAGATACGCAGTATTTT.

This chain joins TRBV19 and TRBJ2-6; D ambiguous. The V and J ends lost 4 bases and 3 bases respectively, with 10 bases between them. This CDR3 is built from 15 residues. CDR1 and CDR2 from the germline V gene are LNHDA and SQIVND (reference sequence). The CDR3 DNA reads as TGTGCCAGTAGTACCGCGGCCCGTGGGGCCAACGTCCTGACTTTC. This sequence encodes CASSTAARGANVLTF. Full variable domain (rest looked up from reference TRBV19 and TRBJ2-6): DGGITQSPKYLFRKEGQNVTLSCEQNLNHDAMYWYRQDPGQGLRLIYYSQIVNDFQKGDIAEGYSVSREKKESFPLTVTSAQKNPTAFYLCASSTAARGANVLTFGAGSRLTVL.

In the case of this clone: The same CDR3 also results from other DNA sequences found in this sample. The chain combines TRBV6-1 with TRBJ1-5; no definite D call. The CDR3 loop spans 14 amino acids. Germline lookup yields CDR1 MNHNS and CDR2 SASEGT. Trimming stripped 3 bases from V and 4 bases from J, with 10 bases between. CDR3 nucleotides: TGTGCCAGCAGTGACCGGGAGATAAATCAGCCCCAGCATTTT. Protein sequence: CASSDREINQPQHF.

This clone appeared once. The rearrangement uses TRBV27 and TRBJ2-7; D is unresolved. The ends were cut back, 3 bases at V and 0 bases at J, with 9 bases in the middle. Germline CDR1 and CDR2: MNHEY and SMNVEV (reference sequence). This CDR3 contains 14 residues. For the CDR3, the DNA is TGTGCCAGCAGTTTTACACCGGGCTCCTACGAGCAGTACTTC. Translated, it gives CASSFTPGSYEQYF.

CDR3 bases: TGTGCAAGTCGCCCACGGCCCGAGGACCCTTGGGAGACCCAGTACTTC. Protein sequence: CASRPRPEDPWETQYF. The gene calls are TRBV12-2 and TRBJ2-5. TRBV12-2 is noted as a pseudogene. The CDR3 extends over 16 amino acids.